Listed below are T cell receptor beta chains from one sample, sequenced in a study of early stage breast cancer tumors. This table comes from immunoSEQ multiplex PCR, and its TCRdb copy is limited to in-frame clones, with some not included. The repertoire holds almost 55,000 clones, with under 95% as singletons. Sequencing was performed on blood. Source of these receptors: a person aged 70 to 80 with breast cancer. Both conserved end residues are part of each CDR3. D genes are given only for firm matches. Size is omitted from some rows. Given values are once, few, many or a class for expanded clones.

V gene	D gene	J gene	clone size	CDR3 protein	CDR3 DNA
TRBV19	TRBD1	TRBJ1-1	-	CASSMTGATEAFF	TGTGCCAGTAGTATGACAGGGGCCACTGAAGCTTTCTTT
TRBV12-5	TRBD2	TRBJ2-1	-	CASGSQGLAGDPKQFF	TGTGCTAGTGGTTCCCAGGGACTAGCGGGAGACCCCAAGCAGTTCTTC
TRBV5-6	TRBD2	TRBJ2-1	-	CASSSGTSGYNEQFF	TGTGCCAGCAGCTCCGGGACTAGCGGCTACAATGAGCAGTTCTTC
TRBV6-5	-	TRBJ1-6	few	CASSSGISSSPLHF	TGTGCCAGCAGTTCCGGGATAAGTAGTTCACCCCTCCACTTT
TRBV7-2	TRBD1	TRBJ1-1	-	CASSLAGGGTEAFF	TGTGCCAGCAGCTTAGCAGGGGGCGGGACTGAAGCTTTCTTT
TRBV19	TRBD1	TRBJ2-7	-	CASTPQRQGAPYEQYF	TGTGCCAGTACCCCCCAACGACAGGGGGCCCCCTACGAGCAGTACTTC
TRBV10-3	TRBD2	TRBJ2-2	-	CAISETGLAAGELFF	TGTGCCATCAGTGAGACAGGACTAGCGGCCGGGGAGCTGTTTTTT
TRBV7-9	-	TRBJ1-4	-	CASSLLSRDEKLFF	TGTGCCAGCAGCTTATTATCACGGGATGAAAAACTGTTTTTT
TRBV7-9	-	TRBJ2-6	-	CASSPGQGMGGANVLTF	TGTGCCAGCAGCCCGGGTCAGGGGATGGGCGGGGCCAACGTCCTGACTTTC
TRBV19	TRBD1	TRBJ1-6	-	CASSRQGRNSPLHF	TGTGCCAGTAGTCGACAGGGAAGGAATTCACCCCTCCACTTT
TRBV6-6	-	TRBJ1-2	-	CASSYSGVSGYTF	TGTGCCAGCAGTTACTCCGGAGTCAGTGGCTACACCTTC
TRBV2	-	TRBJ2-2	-	CASSLTPGTGELFF	TGTGCCAGCAGTCTGACTCCGGGGACCGGGGAGCTGTTTTTT
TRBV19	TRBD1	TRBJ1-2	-	CASSIAWDRENYGYTF	TGTGCCAGTAGTATAGCCTGGGACAGGGAAAACTATGGCTACACCTTC
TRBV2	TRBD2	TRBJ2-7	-	CASSELLAGVYEQYF	TGTGCCAGCAGTGAATTGCTAGCGGGCGTCTACGAGCAGTACTTC
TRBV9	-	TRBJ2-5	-	CASNTGGGYQETQYF	TGTGCCAGCAACACAGGGGGGGGGTACCAAGAGACCCAGTACTTC
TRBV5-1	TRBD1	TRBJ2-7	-	CASSLAVTGTYEQYF	TGCGCCAGCAGCTTGGCGGTGACAGGGACCTACGAGCAGTACTTC
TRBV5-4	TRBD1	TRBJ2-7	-	CASSGTGGREQYF	TGTGCCAGCAGCGGGACAGGTGGGCGCGAGCAGTACTTC
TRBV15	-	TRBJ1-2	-	CATSRAAGFGYTF	TGTGCCACCAGCAGAGCGGCAGGGTTTGGCTACACCTTC
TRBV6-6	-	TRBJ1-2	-	CASSYSSQTGGYTF	TGTGCCAGCAGTTACTCCTCACAGACAGGAGGCTACACCTTC
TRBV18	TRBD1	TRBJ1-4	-	CASSPIDRGLANEKLFF	TGTGCCAGCTCACCAATTGACAGGGGGCTAGCTAATGAAAAACTGTTTTTT
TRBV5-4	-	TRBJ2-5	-	CASSLGQGQETQYF	TGTGCCAGCAGCTTGGGGCAGGGCCAAGAGACCCAGTACTTC
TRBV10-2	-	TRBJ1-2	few	CASSESRRANYGYTF	TGCGCCAGCAGTGAGTCGCGTAGAGCTAACTATGGCTACACCTTC
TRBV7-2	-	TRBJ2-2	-	CASSLAGGHTGELFF	TGTGCCAGCAGCTTAGCGGGGGGGCACACCGGGGAGCTGTTTTTT
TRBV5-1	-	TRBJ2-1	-	CASSLASTRGNNEQFF	TGCGCCAGCAGCTTGGCGTCCACCCGCGGGAACAATGAGCAGTTCTTC
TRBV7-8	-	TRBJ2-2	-	CASSLRTGPATGELFF	TGTGCCAGCAGCTTAAGAACAGGCCCTGCTACCGGGGAGCTGTTTTTT
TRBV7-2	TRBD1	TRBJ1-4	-	CASSYGQGFYEKLFF	TGTGCCAGCAGCTACGGACAGGGATTTTATGAAAAACTGTTTTTT
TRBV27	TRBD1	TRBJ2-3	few	CASSRVNYRGRTLTDTQYF	TGTGCCAGCAGTAGGGTGAATTACAGGGGCCGTACGCTCACAGATACGCAGTATTTT
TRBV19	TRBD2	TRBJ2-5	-	CASSPTSGGAGETQYF	TGTGCCAGTAGTCCCACCAGCGGGGGGGCTGGAGAGACCCAGTACTTC
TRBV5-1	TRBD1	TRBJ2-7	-	CASSVGTGGYEQYF	TGCGCCAGCAGCGTCGGGACAGGGGGCTACGAGCAGTACTTC
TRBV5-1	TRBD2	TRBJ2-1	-	CASSLGTSSNEQFF	TGCGCCAGCAGCTTGGGGACTAGCAGCAATGAGCAGTTCTTC
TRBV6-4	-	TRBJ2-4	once	CASSVSQGDIQYF	TGTGCCAGCAGTGTGTCTCAGGGTGACATTCAGTACTTC
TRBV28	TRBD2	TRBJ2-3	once	CASVTRSPRGRVSDTQYF	TGTGCCAGCGTTACCCGTAGCCCCCGCGGGAGGGTTTCAGATACGCAGTATTTT
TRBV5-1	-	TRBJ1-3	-	CASSQQGDGNTIYF	TGCGCCAGCAGTCAACAGGGCGACGGAAACACCATATATTTT
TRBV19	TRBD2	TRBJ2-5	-	CASSISGGLWETQYF	TGTGCCAGTAGTATAAGCGGGGGACTATGGGAGACCCAGTACTTC
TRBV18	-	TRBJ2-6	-	CASSPTSGANVLTF	TGTGCCAGCTCACCGACATCTGGGGCCAACGTCCTGACTTTC
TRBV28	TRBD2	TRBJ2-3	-	CASSDISGRFSDTQYF	TGTGCCAGCAGTGACATTAGCGGGAGGTTTTCAGATACGCAGTATTTT
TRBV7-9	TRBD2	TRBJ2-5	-	CASSRTSGGRETQYF	TGTGCCAGCAGTCGCACGAGCGGGGGAAGAGAGACCCAGTACTTC
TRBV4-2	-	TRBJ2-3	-	CASTFGGATSTDTQYF	TGTGCCAGCACTTTTGGGGGGGCGACTAGCACAGATACGCAGTATTTT
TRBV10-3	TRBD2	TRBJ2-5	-	CAISGASGARETQYF	TGTGCCATCAGCGGGGCCAGCGGGGCCCGAGAGACCCAGTACTTC
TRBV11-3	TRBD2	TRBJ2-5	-	CASSSGLAAQETQYF	TGTGCCAGCAGTTCGGGACTAGCGGCCCAAGAGACCCAGTACTTC
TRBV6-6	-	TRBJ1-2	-	CVSGAPNYGYTF	TGTGTTTCAGGCGCCCCTAACTATGGCTACACCTTC
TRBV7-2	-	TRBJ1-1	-	CASSLERGNTEAFF	TGTGCCAGCAGCTTAGAACGGGGGAACACTGAAGCTTTCTTT
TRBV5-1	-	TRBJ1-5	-	CASSLDGWGQPQHF	TGCGCCAGCAGCTTGGACGGGTGGGGCCAGCCCCAGCATTTT
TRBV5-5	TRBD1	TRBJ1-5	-	CASSRLWTGSNQPQHF	TGTGCCAGCAGCCGGCTGTGGACAGGTAGCAATCAGCCCCAGCATTTT
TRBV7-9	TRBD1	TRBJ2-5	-	CASSLEGAGGDQYF	TGTGCCAGCAGCTTAGAAGGGGCAGGGGGCGACCAGTACTTC
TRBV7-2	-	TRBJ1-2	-	CASSFTPTGYNGYTF	TGTGCCAGCAGCTTTACTCCAACAGGGTATAATGGCTACACCTTC
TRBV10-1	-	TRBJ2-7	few	CASSESSFSSYEQYF	TGCGCCAGCAGTGAATCGTCGTTCTCCTCCTACGAGCAGTACTTC
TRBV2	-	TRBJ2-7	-	CASSVSGYEQYF	TGTGCCAGCAGTGTGTCGGGCTACGAGCAGTACTTC
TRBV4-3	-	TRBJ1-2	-	CASSQDGGTRANYGYTF	TGCGCCAGCAGCCAAGACGGGGGGACACGAGCTAACTATGGCTACACCTTC